These 20 T cell receptor beta chains were all obtained from the same sample, sequenced in a study of blood T cell repertoires in COVID-19. The repertoire was sequenced with immunoSEQ multiplex PCR; TCRdb's copy has only in-frame clones and lacks some. The sample holds around 72,000 clones, less than 85% seen once. The sample taken for sequencing was peripheral blood. All receptors come from a woman aged 80 or over with acute or convalescent COVID-19.

The CDR3 reads CASSFQLSETQETQYF. The CDR3 DNA reads as TGTGCCAGCAGCTTTCAACTATCGGAGACCCAAGAGACCCAGTACTTC. The chain employs TRBV7-9 and TRBJ2-5, with D unresolved. CDR3 length equals 16 residues. CDR1 and CDR2 (germline): SEHNR, FQNEAQ (reference sequence). The V gene lost 3 bases and the J gene lost 1 base, with 15 bases spanning the gap.

The DNA for the CDR3 is TGTGCCAGCAGCTTTATCAGCGGCAGGACCCGCTACGAGCAGTACTTC. This encodes CASSFISGRTRYEQYF. The gene calls are TRBV11-2 and TRBJ2-7, with D possibly TRBD2 on 5 matching bases. Germline-derived CDR1 and CDR2 are SGHAT and FQNNGV. The ends were cut back, 3 bases at V and 3 bases at J, with 18 bases in the middle. The CDR3 length is 16 residues.

The J gene is TRBJ1-3, the V gene TRBV5-1, with D possibly being TRBD1 (6 bases). Germline lookup yields CDR1 SGHRS and CDR2 YFSETQ. The germline V and J ends were trimmed by 4 bases and 0 bases, with 8 bases remaining between them. The CDR3 runs to 14 residues. CDR3 residues: CASSQDSSGNTIYF. The CDR3 region has the DNA TGCGCCAGCAGCCAGGACAGCTCTGGAAACACCATATATTTT. The variable domain in full, with the rest retrieved from reference TRBV5-1 and TRBJ1-3, is KAGVTQTPRYLIKTRGQQVTLSCSPISGHRSVSWYQQTPGQGLQFLFEYFSETQRNKGNFPGRFSGRQFSNSRSEMNVSTLELGDSALYLCASSQDSSGNTIYFGEGSWLTVV.

Here the CDR3 reads CASSLAGGGTDTQYF. The CDR3, as DNA: TGCGCCAGCAGCTTGGCGGGGGGGGGCACAGATACGCAGTATTTT. The V gene is TRBV5-1, the J gene TRBJ2-3, with TRBD2 matching over 8 bases. The germline V gene has CDR1 SGHRS and CDR2 YFSETQ. The CDR3 length is 15 residues. V trimming: 0 bases; J trimming: 1 base; junction bases outside the gene matches: 1.

The chain uses TRBV3-1 (or the pseudogene TRBV3-2) and TRBJ1-2, with TRBD1 matching 10 bases. From germline, CDR1 is LGHDT and CDR2 YNNKEL (reference sequence). CDR3 length: 16 amino acids. V gave up 1 base and J gave up 2 bases; unmatched junction bases: 4. Written as DNA, the CDR3 is TGTGCCAGCAGCCAAGGGACAGGGGGTGGAAACTATGGCTACACCTTC. Translation: CASSQGTGGGNYGYTF.

The rearrangement links TRBV11-2 to TRBJ1-1, with unresolved D. The CDR3 is 14 amino acids. Trimming stripped 1 base from V and 0 bases from J, with 6 bases between. Germline CDR1 and CDR2: SGHAT and FQNNGV. CDR3 protein: CASSLALMNTEAFF. The CDR3 nucleotides read TGTGCCAGCAGCTTAGCACTAATGAACACTGAAGCTTTCTTT.

A few counts support this clone. The V gene is TRBV6-5, the J gene TRBJ1-6; D gene unclear. CDR3 length equals 13 residues. The V and J ends lost 6 bases and 9 bases respectively, with 12 bases between them. The germline CDR1 and CDR2 sequences are MNHEY and SVGAGI. CDR3 DNA sequence: TGTGCCAGCAGGTGGTCGGGAGGTTCACCCCTCCACTTT. It codes for CASRWSGGSPLHF.

This clone appeared a single time. The chain has TRBV19 and TRBJ1-4, with D perhaps matching TRBD1 (5 bases). V was cut by 0 bases and J by 4 bases, with 9 bases left in between. Germline V gives CDR1 LNHDA, CDR2 SQIVND (reference sequence). The CDR3 runs to 15 residues. The CDR3 sequence: CASSIDSQGNEKLFF. The CDR3 DNA reads TGTGCCAGTAGTATAGACAGTCAGGGTAATGAAAAACTGTTTTTT.

The chain joins TRBV29-1 to TRBJ1-2; 8 bases are shared with TRBD1. The CDR3 is 12 residues long. With V trimmed by 7 bases and J by 2 bases, 3 bases remained unmatched. Germline loops: CDR1 SQVTM, CDR2 ANQGSEA. The CDR3 sequence: CSGGQENYGYTF. CDR3 DNA: TGCAGCGGGGGACAGGAGAACTATGGCTACACCTTC.

J is TRBJ2-7 and V is TRBV9; perhaps TRBD2 as D (5 bases). V dropped 9 bases and J dropped 2 bases, with 21 bases sitting between them. Germline V lookup: CDR1 SGDLS, CDR2 YYNGEE. CDR3 length equals 15 residues. CDR3 coding DNA: TGTGCCATCCAGCAAAGTAGGGAGACAACCTACGAGCAGTACTTC. Translated: CAIQQSRETTYEQYF. The variable domain in full, with the rest retrieved from reference TRBV9 and TRBJ2-7, is DSGVTQTPKHLITATGQRVTLRCSPRSGDLSVYWYQQSLDQGLQFLIQYYNGEERAKGNILERFSAQQFPDLHSELNLSSLELGDSALYFCAIQQSRETTYEQYFGPGTRLTVT.

The rearrangement uses TRBV24-1 and TRBJ1-5; 9 bases are a match to TRBD1. CDR3 length equals 19 residues. With 4 bases clipped from V and 2 bases from J, the junction kept 14 bases outside the gene matches. The germline V gene encodes CDR1 KGHDR and CDR2 SFDVKD. The chain's CDR3 is CATSDSGTGRVQGNQPQHF. The CDR3 DNA reads TGTGCCACCAGTGACTCCGGGACAGGGCGGGTGCAGGGCAATCAGCCCCAGCATTTT.

The V and J genes are TRBV30 and TRBJ1-1; possibly TRBD1 for D (5 bases). The V end lost 3 bases, the J end lost 4 bases, and 15 bases lay between the germline ends. Looked up from germline, CDR1 is GTSNPN and CDR2 is SVGIG (reference sequence). The CDR3 has 14 residues. As DNA, the CDR3 is TGTGCCTGGAGGGTGGGGGACTGGGGCACTGAAGCTTTCTTT. It is translated as CAWRVGDWGTEAFF.

The chain uses TRBV5-6 and TRBJ1-5, with D tentatively TRBD1 (5 bases). Germline CDR1 and CDR2: SGHDT and YYEEEE. Trimming pared 4 bases from V and 3 bases from J, leaving 17 bases between. There are 16 residues in the CDR3. The CDR3 nucleotides are TGTGCCAGCAGCCCGCAGCAGGGTGGACCCAATCAGCCCCAGCATTTT. This translates into CASSPQQGGPNQPQHF.

The chain employs TRBV29-1 and TRBJ2-7; D call uncertain. V dropped 4 bases and J dropped 5 bases, with 6 bases sitting between them. The CDR3 runs to 10 residues. The germline V gene has CDR1 SQVTM and CDR2 ANQGSEA. The CDR3: CSVGTDEQYF. The DNA for the CDR3 is TGCAGCGTTGGAACGGACGAGCAGTACTTC.

The chain carries TRBV5-1 and TRBJ1-3; tentative D call: TRBD1 (5 bases). The CDR3 runs to 17 residues. Germline V gene data show CDR1 as SGHRS and CDR2 as YFSETQ. V was shortened by 0 bases and J by 1 base, with 14 bases between the two germline ends. The DNA for the CDR3 is TGCGCCAGCAGCTTGGACAGCCCAGGGCCTTCTGGAAACACCATATATTTT. Translated, it gives CASSLDSPGPSGNTIYF.

This sequence joins TRBV10-1 and TRBJ2-1; 10 nucleotides align to TRBD2. Losses at the gene ends were 9 bases for V and 5 bases for J; bases not matched to a gene: 7. CDR1 and CDR2 from the germline V gene are WNHNN and SYGVQD (reference sequence). This CDR3 has 14 residues. CDR3 nucleotide sequence: TGCGCCAGTCCGGGACTAGCGATTAACAATGAGCAGTTCTTC. Its protein product is CASPGLAINNEQFF.

This clone appeared a single time. The genes are TRBV5-1 and TRBJ1-2, with a weak D call TRBD1 (6 bases). Trimming took off 4 bases at V and 7 bases at J, with 17 bases between the two ends. Germline V lookup: CDR1 SGHRS, CDR2 YFSETQ. The CDR3 extends over 14 amino acids. The CDR3, as DNA: TGCGCCAGCAGCCAGGGGTTGTCGGGAGGTGGCTACACCTTC. It translates to CASSQGLSGGGYTF. The full variable domain, rest sourced from reference TRBV5-1 and TRBJ1-2, is KAGVTQTPRYLIKTRGQQVTLSCSPISGHRSVSWYQQTPGQGLQFLFEYFSETQRNKGNFPGRFSGRQFSNSRSEMNVSTLELGDSALYLCASSQGLSGGGYTFGSGTRLTVV.

The rearrangement uses TRBV30 and TRBJ2-5, with TRBD2 identical over 8 bases. Looked up from germline, CDR1 is GTSNPN and CDR2 is SVGIG (reference sequence). V dropped 5 bases and J dropped 4; count of bases not matched to a gene: 6. The CDR3 covers 13 residues. CDR3 sequence reads: CAWLGLVGETQYF. The DNA for the CDR3 is TGTGCCTGGTTGGGACTAGTCGGAGAGACCCAGTACTTC. The variable domain in full, with the rest retrieved from reference TRBV30 and TRBJ2-5, is SQTIHQWPATLVQPVGSPLSLECTVEGTSNPNLYWYRQAAGRGLQLLFYSVGIGQISSEVPQNLSASRPQDRQFILSSKKLLLSDSGFYLCAWLGLVGETQYFGPGTRLLVL.

This chain uses TRBV6-4 with TRBJ2-1; D not resolved. This CDR3 spans 14 amino acids. Trimming removed 4 bases from V and 6 bases from J, with 13 bases in between. Germline values: CDR1 MRHNA, CDR2 SNTAGT. CDR3 DNA sequence: TGTGCCAGCAGTGTAAACCCGGCGGTCAATGAGCAGTTCTTC. Protein: CASSVNPAVNEQFF.

The J gene is TRBJ1-1, the V gene TRBV19, with D tentatively TRBD1 (5 bases). The CDR3 runs to 12 residues. Trimming left V 2 bases short and J 7 bases short, with 8 bases between. CDR1 is LNHDA and CDR2 is SQIVND in the germline V gene (reference sequence). The CDR3 region is CASSISRGEAFF. The CDR3 nucleotides are TGTGCCAGTAGTATAAGTAGGGGTGAAGCTTTCTTT. Drawing the rest from reference TRBV19 and TRBJ1-1, the complete variable domain is DGGITQSPKYLFRKEGQNVTLSCEQNLNHDAMYWYRQDPGQGLRLIYYSQIVNDFQKGDIAEGYSVSREKKESFPLTVTSAQKNPTAFYLCASSISRGEAFFGQGTRLTVV.